What follows are 21 T cell receptor beta chains derived from one specimen sequenced in a study of PD-1 blockade in mismatch repair-deficient tumors. The assay was immunoSEQ multiplex PCR, and TCRdb's table has in-frame clones only and misses some. Among some 130,000 clones listed, about nine tenths were seen once. The specimen was peripheral blood, collected approximately 73 weeks after starting pembrolizumab. The receptors shown here come from an adult with mismatch repair-deficient cancer.

V usage is TRBV23-1 and J usage is TRBJ2-3, with D unclear. TRBV23-1 qualifies as an ORF whose function is uncertain. With 3 bases removed from V and 0 bases from J, the gap between germline ends came to 13 bases. The CDR3 covers 16 residues. The CDR3 DNA follows: TGCGCCAGCAGTCACCCTCGGACCGCTAGCACAGATACGCAGTATTTT. Translation gives CASSHPRTASTDTQYF.

The DNA for the CDR3 is TGTGCCTGCACAAGGGGTGACTGGGGGACAGGGTCCTACGAGCAGTACTTC. It specifies CACTRGDWGTGSYEQYF. The rearrangement links TRBV30 to TRBJ2-7; TRBD1 agrees at 9 bases. Germline CDR1 and CDR2: GTSNPN and SVGIG (reference sequence). V shed 6 bases and J 1 base; nucleotides not matched to a gene: 16. There are 17 residues in the CDR3.

The CDR3 region is CASSVGLGQGSYEQYF. The CDR3 region has the DNA TGTGCCAGCAGCGTTGGTTTAGGACAGGGCTCCTACGAGCAGTACTTC. The chain employs TRBV9 and TRBJ2-7, with 8 bases fitting TRBD1. This CDR3 region has 16 residues. Germline values: CDR1 SGDLS, CDR2 YYNGEE. Losses at the gene ends were 2 bases for V and 0 bases for J; bases not matched to a gene: 7.

Of note for this clone: One junction end disagrees with the germline gene, perhaps due to a read error. This chain joins TRBV7-7 and TRBJ2-3; no clear D gene. The length of the CDR3 is 15 residues. CDR1 SSHAT and CDR2 FNYEAQ come from the germline V gene (reference sequence). DNA of the CDR3: TGTGCTAGCAGCCGGACCGATGGGGGCACAGATACGCAGTATTTT. It translates to CASSRTDGGTDTQYF.

The CDR3 DNA sequence: TGCGCCAGCAGCTCCTTGGACAGCAACAATGAGCAGTTCTTC. It is translated as CASSSLDSNNEQFF. This rearrangement joins TRBV5-1 to TRBJ2-1; possible D gene TRBD1, 6 bases. Trimming removed 3 bases at V and 5 bases at J, with 12 bases between. Germline V gene lookup returns CDR1 SGHRS and CDR2 YFSETQ. The CDR3 runs 14 residues.

The rearrangement uses TRBV6-1 and TRBJ2-1; 10 nucleotides line up with TRBD2. The CDR3 covers 16 residues. CDR1 is MNHNS, CDR2 SASEGT, per germline. V lost 2 bases and J lost 7; bases outside the gene matches: 8. The CDR3: CASSELLAGIGNEQFF. CDR3 nucleotide sequence: TGTGCCAGCAGTGAACTACTAGCGGGAATCGGGAATGAGCAGTTCTTC.

This chain joins TRBV4-2 and TRBJ2-7; no clear D gene. Per the germline V gene, CDR1 is LGHNA and CDR2 is YNFKEQ. This CDR3 region has 12 residues. Trimming removed 0 bases at V and 6 bases at J, with 6 bases between. The CDR3 loop is CASSQDPSEQYF. Here the CDR3 DNA reads TGTGCCAGCAGCCAAGATCCATCCGAGCAGTACTTC.

This clone is medium-sized within its sample. The chain employs TRBV27 and TRBJ2-3; perhaps TRBD2 as D (5 bases). Germline V lookup: CDR1 MNHEY, CDR2 SMNVEV (reference sequence). V was clipped by 4 bases and J by 5 bases, with 10 bases between them. CDR3 length equals 13 residues. The CDR3 here is CASSSTSEDTQYF. The CDR3 nucleotides read TGTGCCAGCAGTTCCACTAGTGAAGATACGCAGTATTTT.

The sample holds one count of this clone. The V gene is TRBV11-2, the J gene TRBJ2-7, with TRBD1 matching 7 bases. The CDR3 runs to 15 residues. V was pared by 5 bases and J by 2 bases, with 9 bases of the junction left unmatched. Germline V gene data show CDR1 as SGHAT and CDR2 as FQNNGV. The chain's CDR3 is CASSPRDRHPYEQYF. The CDR3 DNA follows: TGTGCCAGCAGCCCCCGGGACAGACACCCCTACGAGCAGTACTTC.

The V call is TRBV27, the J call TRBJ2-7; tentative D call: TRBD1 (5 bases). This CDR3 has 11 amino acids. V lost 8 bases to trimming and J lost 1 base, with 6 bases between them. CDR1 MNHEY and CDR2 SMNVEV come from the germline V gene (reference sequence). The chain's CDR3 is CASGASYEQYF. The CDR3 DNA is TGTGCCAGCGGGGCTTCCTACGAGCAGTACTTC.

The rearrangement uses TRBV5-4 and TRBJ2-2; possible D gene TRBD1, 6 bases. Germline loops: CDR1 SGHNT, CDR2 YYREEE (reference sequence). The CDR3 loop spans 16 amino acids. Trimming left V 1 base short and J 5 bases short, with 15 bases between. The CDR3 nucleotides are TGTGCCAGCAGCTTGTATCAGGGGCTCGTTACCGGGGAGCTGTTTTTT. Translating it yields CASSLYQGLVTGELFF.

V and J are TRBV2 and TRBJ1-1; 8 positions agree with TRBD1. Germline loops: CDR1 SNHLY, CDR2 FYNNEI. This CDR3 is built from 13 residues. The trim removed 7 bases at V and 12 bases at J, leaving 13 bases unmatched. CDR3 coding DNA: TGTGCCAGCACCCAAGACAGGGGCATCCGATCTTTCTTT. It encodes CASTQDRGIRSFF.

The rearrangement joins TRBV6-8 to TRBJ2-3; TRBD2 agrees at 10 bases. Germline CDR1 reads MNHGY; CDR2 reads SAAAGT. The CDR3 loop spans 17 amino acids. Losses at the gene ends were 1 base for V and 4 bases for J; bases not matched to a gene: 8. CDR3 sequence reads: CASSYFGTSAIPDTQYF. CDR3 nucleotides: TGTGCCAGCAGTTACTTCGGGACTAGCGCAATTCCAGATACGCAGTATTTT.

The count of this clone is one. The chain uses TRBV21-1 and TRBJ1-5; TRBD1 reflects the table's D call only, with no check against the DNA. TRBV21-1 is annotated as a pseudogene. CDR3 length equals 19 residues. CDR3 in DNA: TGTGCCAGAGTATTATACCAAGACAGGGGGCAGCTGGGCAATCAGCCCCAGCATTTT. It codes for CARVLYQDRGQLGNQPQHF.

The rearrangement joins TRBV28 to TRBJ2-7; 9 bases match TRBD2. The CDR3 runs 15 residues. CDR1 and CDR2 from the germline V gene are MDHEN and SYDVKM. Trimming took 2 bases from V and 4 from J; bases not matched to a gene: 6. CDR3 amino acids: CASSLSGTSRYEQYF. CDR3 nucleotides: TGTGCCAGCAGTTTAAGTGGGACTAGCAGGTACGAGCAGTACTTC.

This chain joins TRBV28 and TRBJ2-7; 11 nucleotides agree with TRBD1. This CDR3 region has 14 residues. Germline CDR1 reads MDHEN; CDR2 reads SYDVKM. V lost 11 bases to trimming and J lost 7 bases; unmatched junction nucleotides: 13. The CDR3 protein is CAWGPGTGGLEQYF. The CDR3 DNA is TGTGCCTGGGGACCCGGGACAGGGGGATTGGAGCAGTACTTC.

The J gene is TRBJ1-5, the V gene TRBV9; D ambiguous. CDR3 size: 13 residues. V gave up 4 bases and J gave up 7 bases, with 12 bases separating them. From germline, CDR1 is SGDLS and CDR2 YYNGEE. The CDR3 sequence is CASSIGPGQPQHF. The CDR3 DNA reads TGTGCCAGCAGCATCGGTCCGGGGCAGCCCCAGCATTTT.

This clone was counted a few times. The J gene is TRBJ2-3, the V gene TRBV27; D gene ambiguous. The CDR3 is 10 residues long. The germline V gene has CDR1 MNHEY and CDR2 SMNVEV (reference sequence). V was cut by 8 bases and J by 8 bases, with 8 bases left in between. Here the CDR3 DNA reads TGTGCCAGCCGATTCAGTACGCAGTATTTT. Its translation: CASRFSTQYF.

This chain joins TRBV4-3 and TRBJ2-5, with 8 bases aligning to TRBD1. CDR1 and CDR2 (germline): LGHNA, YSLEER. The CDR3 length is 16 residues. V dropped 0 bases and J dropped 5; count of bases not matched to a gene: 8. Here the CDR3 DNA reads TGCGCCAGCAGCCAAGATCTTTTCAGGGGGCGGGAGACCCAGTACTTC. Its protein is CASSQDLFRGRETQYF.

The chain combines TRBV27 with TRBJ2-7; 16 nucleotides align to TRBD2. CDR3 length: 17 residues. J lost 2 bases, V lost 4 bases, and 5 bases had no gene match. Germline values: CDR1 MNHEY, CDR2 SMNVEV (reference sequence). CDR3 nucleotide sequence: TGTGCCAGCAGTTCCGGGACTAGCGGGAGGGGGCCCTACGAGCAGTACTTC. Translated, it gives CASSSGTSGRGPYEQYF.

The J gene is TRBJ2-7, the V gene TRBV5-6; D not resolved. V shed 5 bases and J shed 7 bases, with 19 bases lying between them. The CDR3 is made up of 14 amino acids. Germline-derived CDR1 and CDR2 are SGHDT and YYEEEE. Here the CDR3 reads CASRTGPHGREQYF. The CDR3 DNA reads TGTGCCAGCAGAACCGGGCCCCACGGCCGGGAGCAGTACTTC.